The sequence of this T cell receptor (beta chain) was determined in a study of cytomegalovirus exposure and HLA in healthy donors. Study details: Per a later analysis, the roughly 640 first-cohort and 120 validation repertoires shared one platform. Overall study results and limits: TCR beta chains numbering more than 150 were designated cytomegalovirus-associated. Within the 90 to 150 validation repertoires, first-cohort TCR clusters tended to co-occur, according to a later analysis. Most TCR sequences showed up rarely, but some public TCRs showed up in many donors.

Of note for this clone: Its antigen is still unknown.

This table comes from immunoSEQ multiplex PCR, and its TCRdb copy is limited to in-frame clones, with some not included. The sample yields roughly 110,000 clones, about 87% seen once. CDR3 length equals 15 residues. Deletions cut 4 bases from V and 6 bases from J, with 15 bases between. Germline CDR1 and CDR2: SEHNR and FQNEAQ (reference sequence). Sequencing input: PBMCs. This chain uses TRBV7-9 with TRBJ2-2; the D gene is possibly TRBD2 (6 bases). The TCR comes from a woman between 18 and 29 years old in good health and CMV-seropositive. The CDR3 coding sequence is TGTGCCAGCAGCTGGGGGAGGAGGGATCCCGGGGAGCTGTTTTTT. Amino acids: CASSWGRRDPGELFF.